One and the same sample provided the 27 T cell receptor beta chains below, sequenced in a study of blood T cell repertoires in COVID-19. The method was immunoSEQ multiplex PCR; TCRdb's version includes in-frame clones alone and lacks a portion of them. Here the sample spans around 89,000 clones, nearly 90% being singletons. Source material: peripheral blood. The receptors derive from a man over 45 with acute or convalescent COVID-19.

The chain employs TRBV12-1 and TRBJ2-7; the D call of TRBD2 is as the table states it, not checked on the DNA. TRBV12-1 is reported as a pseudogene. The CDR3 has 15 residues. The CDR3 sequence is CASSMTSGGSYEQYV. In nucleotides, the CDR3 is TGTGCCAGCAGCATGACTAGCGGGGGTAGCTACGAGCAGTACGTC.

V gene TRBV5-5 combines with J gene TRBJ2-1, with 7 bases matching TRBD1. There are 16 residues in the CDR3. The trim removed 4 bases at V and 0 bases at J, leaving 7 bases unmatched. Germline lookup yields CDR1 SGHKS and CDR2 YYEKEE (reference sequence). The DNA of the CDR3 is TGTGCCAGCAGCAGGGGGCCAGGGAGCTCCTACAATGAGCAGTTCTTC. Translating it yields CASSRGPGSSYNEQFF.

This clone was seen a single time. V gene TRBV5-6 combines with J gene TRBJ1-5; the match to TRBD1 covers 10 bases. From germline, CDR1 is SGHDT and CDR2 YYEEEE. After removal of 0 bases from V and 6 bases from J, the junction contained 9 bases not matched to a gene. There are 17 residues in the CDR3. CDR3: CASSLGASDRGLQPQHF. As DNA, the CDR3 is TGTGCCAGCAGCTTGGGGGCTTCTGACAGGGGGCTTCAGCCCCAGCATTTT.

The CDR3 here is CASRSSGNTIYF. For the CDR3, the DNA is TGTGCCAGCAGGAGCTCTGGAAACACCATATATTTT. The chain carries TRBV7-8 and TRBJ1-3; no reliable D call. This CDR3 comprises 12 residues. V lost 6 bases to trimming and J lost 0 bases, with 3 bases between them. Germline CDR1 is SGHVS and CDR2 is FQNEAQ.

The gene calls are TRBV30 and TRBJ1-5; 7 bases line up with TRBD1. Germline loops: CDR1 GTSNPN, CDR2 SVGIG (reference sequence). V lost 3 bases and J lost 5; bases outside the gene matches: 7. CDR3 size: 14 residues. The CDR3 region is CAWSAGQAYQPQHF. In nucleotides, the CDR3 is TGTGCCTGGAGCGCCGGACAGGCCTATCAGCCCCAGCATTTT.

V and J are TRBV20-1 and TRBJ2-5, with TRBD2 identical over 12 bases. V was pared by 3 bases and J by 5 bases, with 7 bases of the junction left unmatched. The CDR3 runs 15 residues. Per germline, CDR1 DFQATT and CDR2 SNEGSKA (reference sequence). CDR3 in DNA: TGCAGTGCTAGTGGACTAGCGGGGTTTCTCGAGACCCAGTACTTC. As protein: CSASGLAGFLETQYF.

The chain uses TRBV25-1 and TRBJ1-1; the D gene is possibly TRBD1 (5 bases). The V end lost 2 bases, the J end lost 3 bases, and 13 bases lay between the germline ends. Germline CDR1 is MGHDK and CDR2 is SYGVNS. This CDR3 has 15 residues. The CDR3 spells CASSENTGYDTEAFF. The CDR3 nucleotides read TGTGCCAGCAGTGAAAATACAGGTTATGACACTGAAGCTTTCTTT.

This rearrangement joins TRBV7-9 to TRBJ1-5; TRBD1 is a possible D gene (6 bases). V was pared by 1 base and J by 7 bases, with 8 bases between. Germline CDR1 is SEHNR and CDR2 is FQNEAQ (reference sequence). The CDR3 runs 13 residues. In nucleotides, the CDR3 is TGTGCCAGCAGCTTAGACAGGGTGCAGCCCCAGCATTTT. Amino acids: CASSLDRVQPQHF.

This sequence joins TRBV5-4 and TRBJ2-1; D perhaps matches TRBD1 (6 bases). Trimming removed 4 bases at V and 1 base at J, with 18 bases between. CDR1 is SGHNT, CDR2 YYREEE, per germline (reference sequence). The CDR3 extends over 17 amino acids. DNA of the CDR3: TGTGCCAGCAGCCCCGAGATGGGGGCCCCTTCCTACAATGAGCAGTTCTTC. Protein product: CASSPEMGAPSYNEQFF.

The rearrangement joins TRBV15 to TRBJ1-5, with D perhaps matching TRBD1 (5 bases). This CDR3 is 15 amino acids long. Germline CDR1 is LNHNV and CDR2 is YYDKDF (reference sequence). Trimming removed 0 bases from V and 7 bases from J, with 13 bases in between. The CDR3 reads CATSRDVAGNQPQHF. DNA of the CDR3: TGTGCCACCAGCAGAGATGTCGCAGGGAACCAGCCCCAGCATTTT.

The chain uses TRBV7-9 and TRBJ1-3; tentatively, D is TRBD1 (6 bases). Looked up from germline, CDR1 is SEHNR and CDR2 is FQNEAQ (reference sequence). Trimming shortened V by 4 bases and J by 0 bases, and 13 bases separated the two germline ends. This CDR3 comprises 16 residues. The CDR3 reads CASSSQGKSSGNTIYF. CDR3 DNA sequence: TGTGCCAGCAGCTCACAGGGAAAAAGCTCTGGAAACACCATATATTTT.

This rearrangement joins TRBV24-1 to TRBJ1-2; unclear D gene. V lost 3 bases, J lost 2 bases, and 6 bases lay in between. The CDR3 is 13 residues long. Germline assignment: CDR1 KGHDR and CDR2 SFDVKD. The CDR3 nucleotides are TGTGCCACCAGTGATGGCAGAAACTATGGCTACACCTTC. It codes for CATSDGRNYGYTF.

This chain uses TRBV3-1 (or the pseudogene TRBV3-2) with TRBJ1-2, with 8 bases fitting TRBD1. CDR3 size: 15 residues. CDR1 and CDR2 (germline): LGHDT, YNNKEL (reference sequence). Germline trimming cut 1 base from V and 8 bases from J; bases unmatched to any gene: 9. The CDR3 protein is CASSQGLRGPQGYTF. The CDR3 DNA reads TGTGCCAGCAGCCAAGGGCTCAGGGGGCCGCAGGGCTACACCTTC.

The table lists this clone with a few counts. CDR3 nucleotide sequence: TGTGCCAGCAGTTACTTGGACGGGACAGGGAACTATGGCTACACCTTC. Translation gives CASSYLDGTGNYGYTF. The chain couples TRBV6-5 to TRBJ1-2; 9 bases are a match to TRBD1. Looked up from germline, CDR1 is MNHEY and CDR2 is SVGAGI. V dropped 1 base and J dropped 2; count of bases not matched to a gene: 5. CDR3 size: 16 residues.

The chain is built from TRBV29-1 and TRBJ2-7; D is possibly TRBD1 (5 bases). V lost 2 bases and J 6 bases, leaving 23 bases between the germline ends. The CDR3 has 16 residues. Germline values: CDR1 SQVTM, CDR2 ANQGSEA. DNA of the CDR3: TGCAGCGTTGAAACAGGTCTGGACACCCGCCACGGCGAGCAGTACTTC. Translating it yields CSVETGLDTRHGEQYF.

This chain links TRBV5-6 with TRBJ2-1, with 7 bases lining up with TRBD1. The CDR3 covers 15 residues. The J segment lost 3 bases and the V segment lost 3 bases, leaving 6 bases of the junction unmatched. CDR1 and CDR2 from the germline V gene are SGHDT and YYEEEE. The CDR3 spells CASSSGTARYNEQFF. DNA for the CDR3: TGTGCCAGCAGCTCCGGGACAGCCCGCTACAATGAGCAGTTCTTC.

This sequence joins TRBV15 and TRBJ1-2, with D perhaps TRBD1 (6 bases). Germline V CDR1 and CDR2: LNHNV, YYDKDF (reference sequence). The CDR3 has 14 amino acids. The V and J ends lost 3 bases and 4 bases respectively, with 12 bases between them. The CDR3 nucleotides are TGTGCCACCAGCAGGGGACATGGGACCTATGGCTACACCTTC. The encoded protein is CATSRGHGTYGYTF.

Here the CDR3 DNA reads TGTGCCAGCACTATGACAGTTGGGGCCACTGAAGCTTTCTTT. It yields the protein CASTMTVGATEAFF. The chain employs TRBV2 and TRBJ1-1; TRBD1 is a possible D gene (5 bases). From germline, CDR1 is SNHLY and CDR2 FYNNEI. This CDR3 region has 14 residues. Trimming pared 7 bases from V and 4 bases from J, leaving 16 bases between. Complete variable domain (other parts from reference TRBV2 and TRBJ1-1): EPEVTQTPSHQVTQMGQEVILRCVPISNHLYFYWYRQILGQKVEFLVSFYNNEISEKSEIFDDQFSVERPDGSNFTLKIRSTKLEDSAMYFCASTMTVGATEAFFGQGTRLTVV.

J is TRBJ1-6 and V is TRBV5-4; TRBD1 matches 7 bases. Germline V CDR1 and CDR2: SGHNT, YYREEE (reference sequence). V shed 0 bases and J 6 bases; nucleotides not matched to a gene: 3. This CDR3 is 15 amino acids long. CDR3 sequence reads: CASSLDEGANSPLHF. The CDR3 region has the DNA TGTGCCAGCAGCTTGGACGAGGGGGCTAATTCACCCCTCCACTTT.

The rearrangement uses TRBV28 and TRBJ1-1, with TRBD1 matching 8 bases. In germline, CDR1 is MDHEN, CDR2 SYDVKM. This CDR3 is 15 amino acids long. Trimming removed 5 bases from V and 5 bases from J; junction bases left unmatched: 10. DNA for the CDR3: TGTGCCAGCAGTGGCACAGGGGGATGGCGGACTGAAGCTTTCTTT. As protein: CASSGTGGWRTEAFF.

This chain uses TRBV19 with TRBJ1-3; D may be TRBD1 (6 bases). This CDR3 is 16 amino acids long. V lost 4 bases and J 4 bases, leaving 17 bases between the germline ends. CDR1 and CDR2 from the germline V gene are LNHDA and SQIVND (reference sequence). The CDR3 bases are TGTGCCAGTAGTACCGCGGGGGGGGCGATCGGAAACACCATATATTTT. Residues: CASSTAGGAIGNTIYF.

V and J are TRBV6-6 and TRBJ2-3, with 7 bases that match TRBD2. CDR1 MNHNY and CDR2 SVGAGI come from the germline V gene (reference sequence). V lost 6 bases, J lost 3 bases, and 12 bases stayed unmatched. The CDR3 runs 16 residues. DNA of the CDR3: TGTGCCAGCAGCTTCCTTAGCCGGGGAGGGACAGATACGCAGTATTTT. Amino acid sequence: CASSFLSRGGTDTQYF.

The rearrangement uses TRBV30 and TRBJ2-1; D gene ambiguous. The V gene's germline CDR1 is GTSNPN and CDR2 SVGIG (reference sequence). V lost 5 bases and J lost 5, with 16 bases in between. The CDR3 is 14 residues long. In DNA form, the CDR3 reads TGTGCCTGGGAAGTGGCTGGGCCCCACAATGAGCAGTTCTTC. Protein sequence: CAWEVAGPHNEQFF.

V is TRBV6-1 and J is TRBJ1-1, with D possibly TRBD1 on 5 matching bases. In germline, CDR1 is MNHNS, CDR2 SASEGT. The length of the CDR3 is 14 residues. The V end lost 3 bases, the J end lost 1 base, and 9 bases lay between the germline ends. The DNA for the CDR3 is TGTGCCAGCAGTGAGACAGTATGGAACACTGAAGCTTTCTTT. Translating it yields CASSETVWNTEAFF.

Turning to this clone: Germline and junction disagree at one end, which may indicate a read error. The J gene is TRBJ2-5, the V gene TRBV3-1 (or the pseudogene TRBV3-2), with a possible D match to TRBD2 (5 bases). Per the germline V gene, CDR1 is LGHDT and CDR2 is YNNKEL (reference sequence). The CDR3 is made up of 12 amino acids. This CDR3 is CASSQDQSPTNF. DNA for the CDR3: TGTGCCAGCAGCCAAGATCAAAGCCCGACTAACTTC.

V usage is TRBV6-5 and J usage is TRBJ2-1, with 9 bases identical to TRBD1. The CDR3 is made up of 14 amino acids. Trimming took 6 bases from V and 6 from J; bases not matched to a gene: 6. CDR1 is MNHEY and CDR2 is SVGAGI in the germline V gene. The CDR3: CASSHDRGINEQFF. CDR3 DNA: TGTGCCAGCAGCCACGACAGGGGGATCAATGAGCAGTTCTTC.

The chain couples TRBV3-1 (or the pseudogene TRBV3-2) to TRBJ2-5; 7 positions match TRBD2. CDR3 length equals 16 residues. V dropped 1 base and J dropped 9; count of bases not matched to a gene: 14. Germline lookup yields CDR1 LGHDT and CDR2 YNNKEL (reference sequence). The DNA of the CDR3 is TGTGCCAGCAGCCAAGCTCAGACTAGCCCAAATGTGCCCCAGTACTTC. Protein: CASSQAQTSPNVPQYF.